This T cell receptor beta chain was identified in a study of beta chain features in type 1 diabetes. Worth noting for this clone: Its antigen is currently unknown. Other nucleotide sequences from this sample produce the same CDR3.

Broader study findings: There were fewer insertions and more deletions at the VDJ junctions of type 1 diabetes patients.

The CDR3 has 11 residues. V lost 1 base and J 4 bases, leaving 5 bases between the germline ends. CDR1 and CDR2 (germline): GTSNPN, SVGIG (reference sequence). The authors sorted CD4+ naive, central memory, regulatory and stem cell-like memory cells via CD45RO/CCR7/CD25/CD127/CD95/CD27. As every portion of the isolated RNA was reverse transcribed, the sequencing read expressed TCRB transcripts. Average reads for naive, central memory and regulatory T cell samples were several million. The table came from immunoSEQ multiplex PCR; TCRdb's copy has only in-frame clones and leaves some out. The sample records 250,000 or so clones, about 70% being singletons.

Sequencing was done on a sample of naive CD4+ T cells from blood. The receptor was isolated from a man aged 25 to 45 in good health. The chain uses TRBV30 and TRBJ2-7; no reliable D call. This CDR3 is CAWSAQYEQYF. For the CDR3, the DNA is TGTGCCTGGAGTGCACAATACGAGCAGTACTTC. The full variable domain, completed using reference TRBV30 and TRBJ2-7, is SQTIHQWPATLVQPVGSPLSLECTVEGTSNPNLYWYRQAAGRGLQLLFYSVGIGQISSEVPQNLSASRPQDRQFILSSKKLLLSDSGFYLCAWSAQYEQYFGPGTRLTVT.